This T cell receptor (beta chain) was captured by sequencing in a study of T cells in Graves' hyperthyroidism and ophthalmopathy. Overall study findings and caveats: It was a median about seven months before onset that the model predicted ophthalmopathy. Patients with ophthalmopathy were separated from those with stable hyperthyroidism by a 13 V-J model.

The source material, RNA transcripts, was used to amplify TCR beta CDR3 regions. Initially, a first-round RT-PCR of the TCR CDR3 employed the HTBI primer set. Each CDR3 protein is one row after TCRdb ran MiXCR on the multiplex PCR reads. The sample yields 350,000 to 450,000 distinct CDR3 sequences, about 18% seen once. The CDR3 totals 15 residues. The V gene lost 4 bases and the J gene lost 0 bases, with 13 bases spanning the gap. In germline, CDR1 is SNHLY, CDR2 FYNNEI. Patients between 18 and 65 years old had hyperthyroidism, newly diagnosed and lasting under 2 months. To note about this clonotype: As yet, its antigen is unknown. Just one base apart from a much larger clone, this may be a read error.

The sequencing sample was made of blood. This chain joins TRBV2 and TRBJ2-7; D perhaps matches TRBD2 (5 bases). This sequence was found in a woman in her twenties or thirties with Graves' hyperthyroidism that later progressed to Graves' ophthalmopathy. The CDR3 here is CASSGWETHSYEQYF. The CDR3 nucleotides read TGTGCCAGCAGTGGATGGGAGACACACTCCTACGAGCAGTACTTC. Supplemented by reference TRBV2 and TRBJ2-7, the full variable domain reads EPEVTQTPSHQVTQMGQEVILRCVPISNHLYFYWYRQILGQKVEFLVSFYNNEISEKSEIFDDQFSVERPDGSNFTLKIRSTKLEDSAMYFCASSGWETHSYEQYFGPGTRLTVT.